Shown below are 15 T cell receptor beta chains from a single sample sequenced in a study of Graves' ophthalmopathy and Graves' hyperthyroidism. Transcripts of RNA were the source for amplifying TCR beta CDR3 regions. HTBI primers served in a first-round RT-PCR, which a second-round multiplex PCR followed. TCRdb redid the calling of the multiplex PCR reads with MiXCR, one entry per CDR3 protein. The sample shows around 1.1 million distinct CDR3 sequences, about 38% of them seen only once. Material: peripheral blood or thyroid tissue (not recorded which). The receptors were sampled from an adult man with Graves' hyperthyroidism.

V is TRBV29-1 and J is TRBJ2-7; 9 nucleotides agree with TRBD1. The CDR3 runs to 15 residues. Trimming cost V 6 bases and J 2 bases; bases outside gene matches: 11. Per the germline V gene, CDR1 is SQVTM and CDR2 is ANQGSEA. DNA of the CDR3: TGCAGCGTAGGGACAGGGCAACCACCCACCTACGAGCAGTACTTC. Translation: CSVGTGQPPTYEQYF.

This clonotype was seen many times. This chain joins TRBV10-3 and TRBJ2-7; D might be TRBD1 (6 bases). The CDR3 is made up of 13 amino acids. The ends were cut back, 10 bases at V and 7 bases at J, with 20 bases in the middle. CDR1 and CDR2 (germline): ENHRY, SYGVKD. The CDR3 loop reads CATRDIKIPEQYF. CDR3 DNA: TGTGCCACCCGGGACATCAAAATCCCGGAGCAGTACTTC.

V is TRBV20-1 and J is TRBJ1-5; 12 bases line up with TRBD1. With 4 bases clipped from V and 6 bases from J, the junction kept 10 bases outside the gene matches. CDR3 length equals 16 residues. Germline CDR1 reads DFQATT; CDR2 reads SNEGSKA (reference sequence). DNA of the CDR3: TGCAGTGCTACGTATACGGGACAGGGGGCTTTTCAGCCCCAGCATTTT. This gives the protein CSATYTGQGAFQPQHF.

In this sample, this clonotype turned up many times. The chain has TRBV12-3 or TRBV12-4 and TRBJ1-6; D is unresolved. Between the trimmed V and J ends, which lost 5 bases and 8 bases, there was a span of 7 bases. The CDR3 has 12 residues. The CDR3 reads CASSTPYSPLHF. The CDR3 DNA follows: TGTGCCAGCAGTACCCCTTATTCACCCCTCCACTTT.

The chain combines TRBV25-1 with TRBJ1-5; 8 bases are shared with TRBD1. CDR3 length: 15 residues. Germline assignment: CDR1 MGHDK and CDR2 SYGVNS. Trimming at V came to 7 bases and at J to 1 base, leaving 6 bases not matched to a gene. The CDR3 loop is CASTGTGLSNQPQHF. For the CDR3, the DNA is TGTGCCAGCACCGGGACAGGCTTAAGCAATCAGCCCCAGCATTTT. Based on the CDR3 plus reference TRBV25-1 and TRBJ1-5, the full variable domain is EADIYQTPRYLVIGTGKKITLECSQTMGHDKMYWYQQDPGMELHLIHYSYGVNSTEKGDLSSESTVSRIRTEHFPLTLESARPSHTSQYLCASTGTGLSNQPQHFGDGTRLSIL.

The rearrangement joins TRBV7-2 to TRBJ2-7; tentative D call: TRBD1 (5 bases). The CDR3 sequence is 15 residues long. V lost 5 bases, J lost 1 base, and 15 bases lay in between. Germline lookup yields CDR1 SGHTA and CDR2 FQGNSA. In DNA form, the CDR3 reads TGTGCCAGCAGCCAGCAGGGATCTCAGTCCTACGAGCAGTACTTC. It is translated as CASSQQGSQSYEQYF.

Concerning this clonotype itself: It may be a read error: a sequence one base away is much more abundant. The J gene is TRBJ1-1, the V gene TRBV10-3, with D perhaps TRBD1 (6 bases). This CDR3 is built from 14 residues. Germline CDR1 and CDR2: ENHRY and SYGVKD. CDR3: CASSYSGTRAEAFF. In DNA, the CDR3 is TGTGCCAGCAGTTATTCAGGGACAAGAGCTGAAGCTTTCTTT.

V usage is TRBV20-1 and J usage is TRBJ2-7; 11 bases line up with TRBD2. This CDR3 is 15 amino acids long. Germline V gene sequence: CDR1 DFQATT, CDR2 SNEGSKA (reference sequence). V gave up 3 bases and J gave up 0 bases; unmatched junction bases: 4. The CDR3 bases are TGCAGTGCTAGCAGGGGACTAGCGGCCTCCTACGAGCAGTACTTC. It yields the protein CSASRGLAASYEQYF.

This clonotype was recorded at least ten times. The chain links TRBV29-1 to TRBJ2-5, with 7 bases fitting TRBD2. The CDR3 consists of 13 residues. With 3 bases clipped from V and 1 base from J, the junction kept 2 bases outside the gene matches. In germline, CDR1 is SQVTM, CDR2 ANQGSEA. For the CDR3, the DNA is TGCAGCGTTGAGCGGGAGAGCCAAGAGACCCAGTACTTC. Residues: CSVERESQETQYF.

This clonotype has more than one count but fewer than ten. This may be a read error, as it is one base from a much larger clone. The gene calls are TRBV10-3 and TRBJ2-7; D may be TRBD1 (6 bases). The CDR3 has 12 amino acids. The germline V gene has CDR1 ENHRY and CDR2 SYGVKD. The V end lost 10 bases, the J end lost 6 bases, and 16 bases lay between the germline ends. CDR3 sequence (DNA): TGTGCCACCAGAGATACAGGGACCGAGCAGTACTTC. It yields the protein CATRDTGTEQYF.

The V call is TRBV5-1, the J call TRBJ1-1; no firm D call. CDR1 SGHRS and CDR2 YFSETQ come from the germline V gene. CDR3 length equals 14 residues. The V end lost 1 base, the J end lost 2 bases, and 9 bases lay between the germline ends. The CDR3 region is CASSLQPENTEAFF. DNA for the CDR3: TGCGCCAGCAGCTTGCAACCAGAAAACACTGAAGCTTTCTTT.

This CDR3 is CATSSWTENEKLFF. DNA of the CDR3: TGTGCCACCAGCAGTTGGACAGAAAATGAAAAACTGTTTTTT. V is TRBV15 and J is TRBJ1-4; TRBD1 is a possible D gene (6 bases). The V gene's germline CDR1 is LNHNV and CDR2 YYDKDF (reference sequence). The CDR3 has 14 amino acids. Trimming took 3 bases from V and 5 from J, leaving 10 bases between them.

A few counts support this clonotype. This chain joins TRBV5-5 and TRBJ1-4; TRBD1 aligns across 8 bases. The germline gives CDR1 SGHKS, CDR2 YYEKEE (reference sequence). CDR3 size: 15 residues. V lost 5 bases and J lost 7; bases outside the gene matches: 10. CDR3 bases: TGTGCCAGCAGAACCCCGGCAGGGGGCGGTGAAAAACTGTTTTTT. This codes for CASRTPAGGGEKLFF.

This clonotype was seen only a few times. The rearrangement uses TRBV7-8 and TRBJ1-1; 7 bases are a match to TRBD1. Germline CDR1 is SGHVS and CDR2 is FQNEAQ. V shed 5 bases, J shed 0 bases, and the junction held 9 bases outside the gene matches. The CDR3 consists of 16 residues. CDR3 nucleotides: TGTGCCAGCAGCCCCGACAGGGATTCCCTGAACACTGAAGCTTTCTTT. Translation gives CASSPDRDSLNTEAFF.

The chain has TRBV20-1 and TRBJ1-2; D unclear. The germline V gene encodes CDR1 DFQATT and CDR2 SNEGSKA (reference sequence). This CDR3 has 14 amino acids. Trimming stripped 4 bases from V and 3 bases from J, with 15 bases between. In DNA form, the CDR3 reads TGCAGTGCTAAAGACGAGCGCGGGGACTATGGCTACACCTTC. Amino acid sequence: CSAKDERGDYGYTF.